The present T cell receptor beta chain was sequenced within a study of blood T cell repertoires in COVID-19. The wider study: PBMCs, B-cell-depleted T cells, or T cells were the source of the cDNA or gDNA that made up the material.

Looked up from germline, CDR1 is MNHEY and CDR2 is SVGAGI. After removal of 7 bases from V and 4 bases from J, the junction contained 11 bases not matched to a gene. The CDR3 loop spans 15 amino acids. Sequencing used immunoSEQ multiplex PCR; TCRdb keeps in-frame clones, though not all of them. The data contain some 150,000 clones, roughly 80% of them seen just once; the ten biggest clones take up 9.5% to 13%. The rearrangement links TRBV6-5 to TRBJ1-2, with 8 nucleotides matching TRBD1. The TCR sequence derives from a woman between 55 and 75 years old with COVID-19, enrolled during active disease. Sequenced: peripheral blood. Here the CDR3 reads CASKIGQGASYGYTF. The DNA for the CDR3 is TGTGCCAGCAAAATCGGACAGGGCGCCTCCTATGGCTACACCTTC.